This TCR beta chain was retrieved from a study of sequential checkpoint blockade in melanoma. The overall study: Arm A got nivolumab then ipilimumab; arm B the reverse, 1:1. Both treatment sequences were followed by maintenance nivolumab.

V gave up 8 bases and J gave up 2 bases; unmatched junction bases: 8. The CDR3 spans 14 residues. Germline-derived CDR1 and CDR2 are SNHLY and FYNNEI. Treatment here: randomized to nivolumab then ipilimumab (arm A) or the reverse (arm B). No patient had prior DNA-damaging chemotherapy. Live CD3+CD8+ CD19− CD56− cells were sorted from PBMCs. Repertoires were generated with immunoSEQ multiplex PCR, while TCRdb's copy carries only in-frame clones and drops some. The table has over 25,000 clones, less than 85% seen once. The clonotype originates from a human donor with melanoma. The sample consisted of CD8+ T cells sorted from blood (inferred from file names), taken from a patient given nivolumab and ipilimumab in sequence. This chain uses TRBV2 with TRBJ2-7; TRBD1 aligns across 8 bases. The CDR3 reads CASDTRTGPYEQYF. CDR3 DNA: TGTGCCAGCGATACCAGGACAGGGCCCTACGAGCAGTACTTC.